This passage covers 5 T cell receptor beta chains from one sample sequenced in a study of T cells after yellow fever vaccination. In TCRdb, the 5' RACE reads were re-called with MiXCR into one record per CDR3 protein. The table includes 300,000 to 400,000 distinct CDR3 sequences, roughly 8.4% detected once. Sample: PBMCs, taken about 41 days after the first yellow fever vaccination. These receptors were obtained from a man between 18 and 29 years old who received the YFV17D yellow fever vaccine.

The rearrangement links TRBV5-5 to TRBJ2-1; 8 bases map to TRBD2. V lost 4 bases to trimming and J lost 3 bases; unmatched junction nucleotides: 6. The CDR3 sequence is 15 residues long. Germline CDR1 and CDR2: SGHKS and YYEKEE (reference sequence). The DNA for the CDR3 is TGTGCCAGCAGCGTTAGCGGGGTAAACTACAATGAGCAGTTCTTC. The encoded protein is CASSVSGVNYNEQFF. Drawing the rest from reference TRBV5-5 and TRBJ2-1, the complete variable domain is DAGVTQSPTHLIKTRGQQVTLRCSPISGHKSVSWYQQVLGQGPQFIFQYYEKEERGRGNFPDRFSARQFPNYSSELNVNALLLGDSALYLCASSVSGVNYNEQFFGPGTRLTVL.

The V and J genes are TRBV4-3 and TRBJ2-5; 7 positions match TRBD2. This CDR3 comprises 16 residues. CDR1 LGHNA and CDR2 YSLEER come from the germline V gene. V shed 0 bases and J 1 base; nucleotides not matched to a gene: 5. CDR3 protein: CASSQDWGGFQETQYF. Here the CDR3 DNA reads TGCGCCAGCAGCCAAGATTGGGGGGGGTTCCAAGAGACCCAGTACTTC.

This clonotype was counted only a few times. The chain uses TRBV2 and TRBJ1-5, with D unclear. CDR3 size: 14 residues. V dropped 3 bases and J dropped 0 bases, with 6 bases sitting between them. Germline CDR1 and CDR2: SNHLY and FYNNEI. The CDR3 DNA is TGTGCCAGCAGTGACATCAATAGCAATCAGCCCCAGCATTTT. Its translation: CASSDINSNQPQHF.

The chain couples TRBV20-1 to TRBJ2-3, with TRBD1 as a possible D gene (5 bases). The CDR3 extends over 14 amino acids. Per the germline V gene, CDR1 is DFQATT and CDR2 is SNEGSKA (reference sequence). Trimming took off 1 base at V and 3 bases at J, with 11 bases between the two ends. The CDR3 sequence is CSARVPGATDTQYF. In DNA, the CDR3 is TGCAGTGCTAGAGTCCCTGGGGCGACAGATACGCAGTATTTT.

J is TRBJ2-7 and V is TRBV4-2; perhaps TRBD2 as D (5 bases). Trimming removed 2 bases at V and 2 bases at J, with 13 bases between. This CDR3 has 15 amino acids. The V gene's germline CDR1 is LGHNA and CDR2 YNFKEQ. CDR3 residues: CASSQKAREPYEQYF. The CDR3 bases are TGTGCCAGCAGCCAAAAAGCAAGGGAGCCCTACGAGCAGTACTTC.